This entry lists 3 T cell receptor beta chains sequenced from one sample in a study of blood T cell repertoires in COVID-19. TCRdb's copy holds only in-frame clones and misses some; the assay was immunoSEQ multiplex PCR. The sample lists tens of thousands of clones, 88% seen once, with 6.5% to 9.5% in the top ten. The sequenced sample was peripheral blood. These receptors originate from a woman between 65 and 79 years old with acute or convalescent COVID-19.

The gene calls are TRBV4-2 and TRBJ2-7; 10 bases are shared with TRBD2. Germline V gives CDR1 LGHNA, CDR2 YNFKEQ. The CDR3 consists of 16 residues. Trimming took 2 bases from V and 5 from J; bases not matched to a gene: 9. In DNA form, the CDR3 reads TGTGCCAGCAGCCAAACTGGGGCTAGCGGGAGCCACGAGCAGTACTTC. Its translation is CASSQTGASGSHEQYF.

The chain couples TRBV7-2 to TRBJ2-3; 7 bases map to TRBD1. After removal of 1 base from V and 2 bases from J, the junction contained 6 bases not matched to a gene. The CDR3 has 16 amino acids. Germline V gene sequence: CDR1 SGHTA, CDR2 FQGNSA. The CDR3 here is CASSLVYRGHTDTQYF. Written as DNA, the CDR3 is TGTGCCAGCAGCTTAGTTTACAGGGGACACACAGATACGCAGTATTTT.

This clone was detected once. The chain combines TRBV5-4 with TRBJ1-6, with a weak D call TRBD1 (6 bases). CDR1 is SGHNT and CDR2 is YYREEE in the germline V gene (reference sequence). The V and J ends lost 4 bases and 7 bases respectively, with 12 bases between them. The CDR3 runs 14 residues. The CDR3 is CASSHRTANSPLHF. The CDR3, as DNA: TGTGCCAGCAGCCATCGGACAGCGAATTCACCCCTCCACTTT.